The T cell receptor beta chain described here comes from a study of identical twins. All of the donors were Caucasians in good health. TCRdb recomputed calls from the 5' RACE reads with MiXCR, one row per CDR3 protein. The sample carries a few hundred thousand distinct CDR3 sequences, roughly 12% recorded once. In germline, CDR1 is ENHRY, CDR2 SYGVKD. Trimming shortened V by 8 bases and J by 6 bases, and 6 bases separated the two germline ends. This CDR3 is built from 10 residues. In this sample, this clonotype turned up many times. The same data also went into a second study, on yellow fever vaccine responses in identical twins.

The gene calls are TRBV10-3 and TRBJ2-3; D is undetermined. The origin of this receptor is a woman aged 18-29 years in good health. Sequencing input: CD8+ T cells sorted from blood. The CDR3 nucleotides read TGTGCCATCGGTATCGATACGCAGTATTTT. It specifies CAIGIDTQYF.